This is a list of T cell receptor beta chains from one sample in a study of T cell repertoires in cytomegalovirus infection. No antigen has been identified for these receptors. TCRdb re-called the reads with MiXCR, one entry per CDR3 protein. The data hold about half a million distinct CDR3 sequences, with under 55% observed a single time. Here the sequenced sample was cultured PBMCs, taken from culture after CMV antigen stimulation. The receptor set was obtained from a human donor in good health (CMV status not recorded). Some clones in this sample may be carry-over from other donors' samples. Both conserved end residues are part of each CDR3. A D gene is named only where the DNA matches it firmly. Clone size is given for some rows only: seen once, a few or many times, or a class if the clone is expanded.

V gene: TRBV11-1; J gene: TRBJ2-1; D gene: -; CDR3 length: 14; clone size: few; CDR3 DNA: TGTGCCAGCAGCTTAGGGATTCTACGGAATGAGCAGTTCTTC; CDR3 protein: CASSLGILRNEQFF
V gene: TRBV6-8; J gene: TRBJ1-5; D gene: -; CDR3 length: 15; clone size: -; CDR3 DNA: TGTGCCAGCAGTGAACTCGGTTCAGGGTTTCAGCCCCAGCATTTT; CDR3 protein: CASSELGSGFQPQHF
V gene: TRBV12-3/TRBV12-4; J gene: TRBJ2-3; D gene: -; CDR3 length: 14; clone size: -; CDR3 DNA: TGTGCCAGCAGCCAAGCGGACGTCTCAGATACGCAGTATTTT; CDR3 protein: CASSQADVSDTQYF
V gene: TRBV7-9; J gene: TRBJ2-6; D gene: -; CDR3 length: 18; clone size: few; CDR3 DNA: TGTGCCAGCAGCTTAGTTCCAGGGCCCTACTCTGGGGCCAACGTCCTGACTTTC; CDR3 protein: CASSLVPGPYSGANVLTF
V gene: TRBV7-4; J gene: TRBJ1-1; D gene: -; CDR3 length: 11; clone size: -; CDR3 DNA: TGTGCCAGCAGCTTGGACCTTGAAGCTTTCTTT; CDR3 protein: CASSLDLEAFF
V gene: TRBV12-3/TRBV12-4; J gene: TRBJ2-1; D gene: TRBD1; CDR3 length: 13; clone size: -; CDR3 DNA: TGTGCCAGCAGGGGGACAGGGAGAGAGAAGCAGTTCTTC; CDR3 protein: CASRGTGREKQFF
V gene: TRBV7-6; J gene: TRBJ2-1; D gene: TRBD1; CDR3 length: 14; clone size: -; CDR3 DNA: TGTGCCAGCAGCTTAAATGGACAGGAGGCTGAGCAGTTCTTC; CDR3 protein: CASSLNGQEAEQFF
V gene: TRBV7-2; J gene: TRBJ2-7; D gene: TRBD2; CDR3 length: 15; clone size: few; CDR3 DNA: TGTGCCAGCAGCCGTCGGGCAAGCGGGAGCCACGAGCAGTACTTC; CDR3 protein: CASSRRASGSHEQYF
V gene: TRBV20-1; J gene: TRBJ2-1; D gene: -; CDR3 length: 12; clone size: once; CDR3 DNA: TGCAGTGCTAGGAAGCTAGCCAATGAGCAGTTCTTC; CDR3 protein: CSARKLANEQFF
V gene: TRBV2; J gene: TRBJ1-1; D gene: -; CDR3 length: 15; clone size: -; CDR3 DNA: TGTGCCAGCAGTGTTAGTACTGGGGTGTTCACTGAAGCTTTCTTT; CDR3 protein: CASSVSTGVFTEAFF
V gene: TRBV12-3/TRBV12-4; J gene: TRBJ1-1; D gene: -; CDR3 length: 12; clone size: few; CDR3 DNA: TGTGCCAGCAGTCCCACGTCCACTGAAGCTTTCTTT; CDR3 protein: CASSPTSTEAFF
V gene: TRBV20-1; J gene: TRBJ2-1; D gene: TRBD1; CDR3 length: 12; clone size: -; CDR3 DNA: TGCAGTGCGACAGGGGATTTGGATGAGCAGTTCTTC; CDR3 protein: CSATGDLDEQFF
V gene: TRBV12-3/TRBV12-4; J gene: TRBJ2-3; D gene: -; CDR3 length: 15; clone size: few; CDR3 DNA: TGTGCCAGCAGGGGGTACCAAACTAGCACAGATACGCAGTATTTT; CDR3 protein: CASRGYQTSTDTQYF
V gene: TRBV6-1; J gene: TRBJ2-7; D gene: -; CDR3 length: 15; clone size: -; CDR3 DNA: TGTGCCAGCAGTGAGAAAGGGACGGACGGCTACGAGCAGTACTTC; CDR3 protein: CASSEKGTDGYEQYF
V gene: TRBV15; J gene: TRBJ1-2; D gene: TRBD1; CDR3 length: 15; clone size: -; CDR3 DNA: TGTGCCACCAGCAGTGACAGGGGGCGTTGGTATGGCTACACCTTC; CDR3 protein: CATSSDRGRWYGYTF
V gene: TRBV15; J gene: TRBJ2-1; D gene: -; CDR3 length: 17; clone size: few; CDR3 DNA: TGTGCCACCAGCAGAGCCCGCGCGGGGGCTTTTCTGTATGAGCAGTTCTTC; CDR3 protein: CATSRARAGAFLYEQFF
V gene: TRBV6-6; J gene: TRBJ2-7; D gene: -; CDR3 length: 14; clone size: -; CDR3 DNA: TGTGCCAGCACCACGTCCGGGACAATCTACGAGCAGTACTTC; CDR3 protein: CASTTSGTIYEQYF
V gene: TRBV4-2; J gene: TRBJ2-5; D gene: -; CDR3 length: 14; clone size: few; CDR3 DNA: TGTGCCAGCAGCCAAAGGGCCCCAGGGGAGACCCAGTACTTC; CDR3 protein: CASSQRAPGETQYF
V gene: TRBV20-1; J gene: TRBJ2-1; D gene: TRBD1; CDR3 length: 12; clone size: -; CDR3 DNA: TGCAGTGCCCCCACAGACAGGGAGGAGCAGTTCTTC; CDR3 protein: CSAPTDREEQFF
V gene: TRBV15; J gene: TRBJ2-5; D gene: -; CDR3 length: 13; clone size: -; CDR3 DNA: TGTGCCACCGGCAGAGAAAATACGGAGACCCAGTACTTC; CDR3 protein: CATGRENTETQYF
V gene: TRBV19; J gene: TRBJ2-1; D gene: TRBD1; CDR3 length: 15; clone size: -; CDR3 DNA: TGTGCCAGTAGTCGTAACCCCGGGACAGGGGGTGAGCAGTTCTTC; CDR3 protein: CASSRNPGTGGEQFF
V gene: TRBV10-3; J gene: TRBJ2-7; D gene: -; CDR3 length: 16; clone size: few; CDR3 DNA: TGTGCCATCAGTGAGTTCGGGGAACCGAGCTCCTACGAGCAGTACTTC; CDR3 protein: CAISEFGEPSSYEQYF
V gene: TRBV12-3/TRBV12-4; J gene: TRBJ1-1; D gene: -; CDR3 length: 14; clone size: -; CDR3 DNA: TGTGCCAGCAGTTTGGTTCAAGGAAGGACTGAAGCTTTCTTT; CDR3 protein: CASSLVQGRTEAFF
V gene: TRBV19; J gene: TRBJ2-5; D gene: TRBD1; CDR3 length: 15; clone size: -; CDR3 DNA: TGTGCCAGTAGTCCACCCGGGACAGGGTGGGAGACCCAGTACTTC; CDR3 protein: CASSPPGTGWETQYF
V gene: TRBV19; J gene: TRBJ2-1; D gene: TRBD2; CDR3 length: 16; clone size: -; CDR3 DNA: TGTGCCAGTATTCCGGGGGGGGTTAGCTCCTACAATGAGCAGTTCTTC; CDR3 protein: CASIPGGVSSYNEQFF
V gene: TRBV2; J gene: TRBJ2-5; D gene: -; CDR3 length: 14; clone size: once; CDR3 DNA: TGTGCCAGCAGTGTTGAGGGCTACCAAGAGACCCAGTACTTC; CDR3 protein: CASSVEGYQETQYF
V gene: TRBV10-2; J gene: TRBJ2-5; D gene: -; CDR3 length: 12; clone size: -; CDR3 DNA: TGCGCCAGCAGTGAGTCGGGCCCGCGCCAGTACTTC; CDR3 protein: CASSESGPRQYF
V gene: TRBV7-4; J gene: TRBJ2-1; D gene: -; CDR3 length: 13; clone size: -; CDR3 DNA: TGTGCCAGCAGCTTTGGGGGGGCGAATGAGCAGTTCTTC; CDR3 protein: CASSFGGANEQFF
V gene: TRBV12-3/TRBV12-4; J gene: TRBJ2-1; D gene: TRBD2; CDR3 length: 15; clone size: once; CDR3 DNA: TGTGCCAGCAGTTTAGGCCCGGTAGTAGCGGGTGAGCAGTTCTTC; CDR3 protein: CASSLGPVVAGEQFF
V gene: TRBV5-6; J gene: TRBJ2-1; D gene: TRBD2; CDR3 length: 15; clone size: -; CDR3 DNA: TGTGCCAGCAGCATCCTAGCGGGAGCTGCCAATGAGCAGTTCTTC; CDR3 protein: CASSILAGAANEQFF
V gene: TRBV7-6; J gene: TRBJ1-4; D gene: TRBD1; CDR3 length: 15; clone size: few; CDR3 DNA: TGTGCCAGCAGCTTAGCGTTATCAGGGGGGGAAAAACTGTTTTTT; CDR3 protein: CASSLALSGGEKLFF
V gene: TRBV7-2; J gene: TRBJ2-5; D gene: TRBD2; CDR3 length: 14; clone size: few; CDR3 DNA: TGTGCCAGCAGCTTAGTAGCGGGAGTAGAGACCCAGTACTTC; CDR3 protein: CASSLVAGVETQYF
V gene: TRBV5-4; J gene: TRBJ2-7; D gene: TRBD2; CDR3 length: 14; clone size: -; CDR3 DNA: TGTGCCAGCAGCTTCGTAGCGGGAGTCGGTGAGCAGTACTTC; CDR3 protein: CASSFVAGVGEQYF
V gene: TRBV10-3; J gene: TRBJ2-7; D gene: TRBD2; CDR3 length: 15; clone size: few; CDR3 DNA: TGTGCCATCAGTGAGTCGAGACTAGCGGGATTCGAGCAGTACTTC; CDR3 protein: CAISESRLAGFEQYF
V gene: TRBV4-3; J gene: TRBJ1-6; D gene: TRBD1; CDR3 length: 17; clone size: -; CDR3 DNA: TGCGCCAGCAGCCAAGTGCCGGGAGGACAGGCAAATTCACCCCTCCACTTT; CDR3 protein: CASSQVPGGQANSPLHF
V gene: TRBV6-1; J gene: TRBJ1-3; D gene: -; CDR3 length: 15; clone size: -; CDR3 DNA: TGTGCCACTCGGAGCCCCTCGGGGAAGAGAAACACCATATATTTT; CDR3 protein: CATRSPSGKRNTIYF
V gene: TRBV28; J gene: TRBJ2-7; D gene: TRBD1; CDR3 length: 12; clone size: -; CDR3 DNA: TGTGCCACCGGACAGGGGAGCGGCGCGCAGTACTTC; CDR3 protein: CATGQGSGAQYF
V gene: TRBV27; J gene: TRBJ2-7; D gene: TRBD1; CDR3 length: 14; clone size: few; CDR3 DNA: TGTGCCAGCAGTTTAGGGGACAGGATCTACGAGCAGTACTTC; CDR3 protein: CASSLGDRIYEQYF
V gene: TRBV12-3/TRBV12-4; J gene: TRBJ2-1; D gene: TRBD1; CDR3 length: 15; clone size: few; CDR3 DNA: TGTGCCAGCAGGTATGGGGGACAGATGTCCGGGGAGCAGTTCTTC; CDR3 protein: CASRYGGQMSGEQFF
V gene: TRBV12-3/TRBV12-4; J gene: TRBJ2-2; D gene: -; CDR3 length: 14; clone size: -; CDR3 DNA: TGTGCCAGCAGTTTAAACTCAAACACCGGGGAGCTGTTTTTT; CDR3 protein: CASSLNSNTGELFF
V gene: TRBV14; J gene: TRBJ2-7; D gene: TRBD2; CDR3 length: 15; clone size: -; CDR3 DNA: TGTGCCAGCAGCCAAGTGGGGGGGATCGCCTACGAGCAGTACTTC; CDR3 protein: CASSQVGGIAYEQYF
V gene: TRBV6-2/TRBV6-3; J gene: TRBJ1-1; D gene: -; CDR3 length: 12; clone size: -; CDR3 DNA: TGTGCCAGCAGCTTGGGACCCGAGCGGGCTTTCTTT; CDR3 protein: CASSLGPERAFF
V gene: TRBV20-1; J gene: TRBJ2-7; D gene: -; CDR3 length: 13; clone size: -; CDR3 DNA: TGCAGTGCTAGTCTGGCAGGGTTCTACGAGCAGTACTTC; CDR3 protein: CSASLAGFYEQYF
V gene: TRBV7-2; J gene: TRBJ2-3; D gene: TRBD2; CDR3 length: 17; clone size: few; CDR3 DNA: TGTGCCAGCAGCTTATTGCCAGCGGGGACCGACACAGATACGCAGTATTTT; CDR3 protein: CASSLLPAGTDTDTQYF
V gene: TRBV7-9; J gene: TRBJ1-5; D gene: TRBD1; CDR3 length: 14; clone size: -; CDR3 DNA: TGTGCCAGCAGCCGGGGACAGGGGGATCAGCCCCAGCATTTT; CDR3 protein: CASSRGQGDQPQHF
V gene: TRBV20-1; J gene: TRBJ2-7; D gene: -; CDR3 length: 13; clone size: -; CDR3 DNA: TGCAGTGCTAGCCCTAGCGAGCCCTACGAGCAGTACTTC; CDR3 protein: CSASPSEPYEQYF